This T cell receptor (beta chain) was documented in a study of blood T cell repertoires in COVID-19 (dated by TCRdb to 2019 to 2021). The study in broad terms: Collaborator samples came from the United States, Italy and Spain and covered acute and convalescent phases of COVID-19. The prospective study material was composed of cDNA or gDNA derived from T cells, B-cell-depleted T cells, or PBMCs. The dataset comprised deeply sampled blood TCRbeta repertoires from subjects exposed to, actively infected with, or recovered from COVID-19. A freely available public database, intended as a resource for researchers studying the immune response to SARS-CoV-2, is where the repertoires were released. The samples were drawn from two sources: the first 160 participants of the ongoing ImmuneRACE study, and 1,000 to 1,500 subjects contributed by 6 global collaborators. Sample metadata almost always included a de-identified subject ID, COVID-19 status, age in years and sex. Where available, HLA class I and class II types were obtained from metadata supplied by the sample provider rather than from assay-based typing. What the study reported, not specific to this receptor: How much clinical and demographic metadata was included differed by source and by participant, and the metadata was provided uncurated.

As for this clone: Its antigen is not yet known. No base quality values were provided; no much bigger clone lies one nucleotide off.

The immunoSEQ Assay, a bias-controlled multiplex PCR, was used to amplify TCRbeta CDR3 regions from genomic DNA. On the authors' methods: The number of nucleated cells in each sample was estimated by amplification of reference gene primers within the assay. To quantify the absolute abundance of each unique TCRbeta CDR3 rearrangement, sequence reads were collapsed and filtered. For each sample, productive Simpson clonality was calculated as the square root of Simpson's diversity index across productive rearrangements. TCRdb took over this immuneACCESS table, retaining in-frame rearrangements with V and J assigned. Such tables are incomplete; in checked studies, under half of the missing clones stem from an unresolved V gene, and the remainder is unexplained. V and J calls and clone size are copied from that table; D and trimming were computed from the DNA. The sample data list around 160,000 clones, and about 86% of these were observed just once. The leading ten clones occupy roughly 8.2% of the sample.

CDR1 and CDR2, looked up from the germline V gene, are SNHLY and FYNNEI. Relative to germline, V is missing 6 bases and J is missing 2 bases, with 9 bases of the junction outside any gene match. Reading from cysteine to phenylalanine, the CDR3 counts 16 amino acids. CDR3 DNA only is kept here, 48 bases in frame from base 1. Collaborating institutions collected whole blood in K2EDTA tubes following their own protocols. Collaborator samples were shipped for TCRbeta analysis as frozen whole blood, isolated PBMCs, or DNA extracted from either sample type. The chain joins TRBV2 to TRBJ2-3, with 9 bases in between that match TRBD2. This TCR derives from a man aged 55 to 70 with acute or convalescent COVID-19. The sample consisted of peripheral blood. The CDR3 reads CASSPLGGRATDTQYF. The base sequence is TGTGCCAGCAGCCCTCTCGGCGGGAGGGCCACAGATACGCAGTATTTT.